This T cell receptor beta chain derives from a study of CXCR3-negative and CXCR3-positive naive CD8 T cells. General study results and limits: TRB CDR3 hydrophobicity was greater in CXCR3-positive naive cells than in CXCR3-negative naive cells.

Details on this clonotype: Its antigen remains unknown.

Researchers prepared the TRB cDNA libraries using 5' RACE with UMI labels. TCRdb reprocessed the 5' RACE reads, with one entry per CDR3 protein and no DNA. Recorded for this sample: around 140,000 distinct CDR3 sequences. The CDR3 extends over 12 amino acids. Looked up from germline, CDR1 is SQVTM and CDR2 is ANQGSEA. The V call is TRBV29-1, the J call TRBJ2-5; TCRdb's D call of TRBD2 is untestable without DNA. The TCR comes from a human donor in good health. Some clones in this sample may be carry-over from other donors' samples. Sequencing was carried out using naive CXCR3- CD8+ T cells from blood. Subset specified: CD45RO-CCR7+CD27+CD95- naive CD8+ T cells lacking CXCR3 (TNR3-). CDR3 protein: CSAQGLDETQYF.